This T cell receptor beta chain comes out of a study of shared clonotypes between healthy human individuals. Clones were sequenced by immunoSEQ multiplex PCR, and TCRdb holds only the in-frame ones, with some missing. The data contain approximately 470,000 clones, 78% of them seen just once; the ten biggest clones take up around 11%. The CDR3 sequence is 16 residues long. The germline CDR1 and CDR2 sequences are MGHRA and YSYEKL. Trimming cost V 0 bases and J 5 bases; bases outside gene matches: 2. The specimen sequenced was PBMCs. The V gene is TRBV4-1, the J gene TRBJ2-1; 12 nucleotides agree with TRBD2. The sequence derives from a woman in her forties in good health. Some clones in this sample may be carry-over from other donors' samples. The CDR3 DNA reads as TGCGCCAGCAGCCAAGAGCGACTAGCGGGGGACAATGAGCAGTTCTTC. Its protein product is CASSQERLAGDNEQFF.